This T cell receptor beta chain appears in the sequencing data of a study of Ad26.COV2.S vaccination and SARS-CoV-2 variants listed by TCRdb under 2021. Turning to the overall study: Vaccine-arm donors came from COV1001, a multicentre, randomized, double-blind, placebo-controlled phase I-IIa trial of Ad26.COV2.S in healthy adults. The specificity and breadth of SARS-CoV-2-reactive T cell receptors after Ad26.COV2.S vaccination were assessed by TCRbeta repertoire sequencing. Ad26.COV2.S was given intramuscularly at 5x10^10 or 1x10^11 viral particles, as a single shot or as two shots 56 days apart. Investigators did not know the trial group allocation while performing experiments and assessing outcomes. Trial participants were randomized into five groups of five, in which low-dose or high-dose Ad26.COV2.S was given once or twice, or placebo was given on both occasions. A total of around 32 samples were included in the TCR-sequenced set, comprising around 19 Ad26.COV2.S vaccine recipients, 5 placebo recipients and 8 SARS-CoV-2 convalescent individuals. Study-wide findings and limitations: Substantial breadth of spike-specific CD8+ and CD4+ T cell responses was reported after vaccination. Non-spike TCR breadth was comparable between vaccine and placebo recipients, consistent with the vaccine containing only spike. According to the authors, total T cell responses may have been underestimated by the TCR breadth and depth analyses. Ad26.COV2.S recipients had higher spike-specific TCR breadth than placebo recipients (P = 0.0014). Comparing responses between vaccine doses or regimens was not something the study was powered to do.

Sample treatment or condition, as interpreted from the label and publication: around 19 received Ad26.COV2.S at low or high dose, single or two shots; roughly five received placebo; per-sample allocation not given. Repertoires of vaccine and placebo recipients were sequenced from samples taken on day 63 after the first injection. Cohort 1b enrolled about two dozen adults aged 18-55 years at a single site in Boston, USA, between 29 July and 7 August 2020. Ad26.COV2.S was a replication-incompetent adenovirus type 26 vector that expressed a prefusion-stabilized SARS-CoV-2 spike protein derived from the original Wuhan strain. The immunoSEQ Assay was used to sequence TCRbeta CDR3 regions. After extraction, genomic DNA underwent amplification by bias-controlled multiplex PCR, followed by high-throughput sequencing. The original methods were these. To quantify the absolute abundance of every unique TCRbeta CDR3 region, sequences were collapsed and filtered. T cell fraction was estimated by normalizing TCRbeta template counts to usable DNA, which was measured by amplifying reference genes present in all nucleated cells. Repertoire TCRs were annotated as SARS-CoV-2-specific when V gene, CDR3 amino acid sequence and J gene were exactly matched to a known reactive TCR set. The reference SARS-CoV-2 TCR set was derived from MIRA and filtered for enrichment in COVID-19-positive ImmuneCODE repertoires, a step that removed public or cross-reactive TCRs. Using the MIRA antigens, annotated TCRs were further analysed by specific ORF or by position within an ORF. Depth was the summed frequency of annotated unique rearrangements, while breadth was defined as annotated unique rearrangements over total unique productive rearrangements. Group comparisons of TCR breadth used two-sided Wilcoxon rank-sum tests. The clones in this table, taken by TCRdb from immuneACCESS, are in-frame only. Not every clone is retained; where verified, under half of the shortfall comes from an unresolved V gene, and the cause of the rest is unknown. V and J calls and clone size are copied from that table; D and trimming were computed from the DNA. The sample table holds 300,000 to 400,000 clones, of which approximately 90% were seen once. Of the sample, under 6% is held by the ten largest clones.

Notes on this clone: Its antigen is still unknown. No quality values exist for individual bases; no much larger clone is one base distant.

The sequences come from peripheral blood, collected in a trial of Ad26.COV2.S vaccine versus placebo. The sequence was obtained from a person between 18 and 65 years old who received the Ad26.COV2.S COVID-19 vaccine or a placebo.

The DNA is as follows: TGTGCCAGCAGCCAAGACAGGGTGAACTATGGCTACACCTTC. Its protein product is CASSQDRVNYGYTF. The chain was built from TRBV4-2 and TRBJ1-2; 5 matching bases give a weak D call of TRBD1. From its cysteine to its phenylalanine, the CDR3 spans 14 amino acids. The entry retains the CDR3 DNA only, 42 bases that are in frame from base 1. Trimming at the junction amounts to 0 bases on V and 2 bases on J, and the germline ends lie 7 bases apart. Reading the germline V gene gives CDR1 LGHNA and CDR2 YNFKEQ.